This TCR beta chain was recovered during a study of CD8 T cells in Susac syndrome. General study results and limits: TCR sequencing and HLA analysis covered a relatively small number of individuals.

cDNA came from about 0.46 to 1 ug RNA primed by random hexamers. Amplification of TCR beta CDR3 across 54 Vbeta and 13 Jbeta was performed with immunoSEQ multiplex PCR. TCRdb reprocessed the immunoSEQ multiplex PCR reads via MiXCR and lists one record per CDR3 protein. This sample carries 150,000 to 190,000 distinct CDR3 sequences, 85% to 95% of them seen once, and the ten largest clones take 0.2% to 0.25%. Trimming took 4 bases from V and 2 from J, leaving 9 bases between them. This CDR3 region has 14 residues. The germline CDR1 and CDR2 sequences are PRHDT and FYEKMQ (reference sequence). High-throughput TCR beta sequencing covered peripheral CD8+ and CD4+ T cells. Negative magnetic isolation gave CD8+ and CD4+ cells; FACS enriched CD8+ TEMRA. Notes on this clonotype: Its cognate antigen is unknown.

The specimen sequenced was CD8+ T cells from PBMCs. This receptor was identified in a human donor with multiple sclerosis. This rearrangement joins TRBV13 to TRBJ2-1, with D perhaps matching TRBD1 (6 bases). CDR3 DNA: TGTGCCAGCAGCTCCCGGGACACCTACAATGAGCAGTTCTTC. Its protein product is CASSSRDTYNEQFF.